This is a list of T cell receptor beta chains from one sample in a study of T cell repertoires in cytomegalovirus infection. TCRdb itself ran the reads through MiXCR, one entry per CDR3 protein. The sample carries about 400,000 distinct CDR3 sequences, roughly 18% recorded once. Sequencing was done on a sample of PBMCs. The receptors were sampled from a human donor in good health (CMV status not recorded). Some clones in this sample may be carry-over from other donors' samples. Both conserved end residues are part of each CDR3. A D gene is named only where the DNA matches it firmly. Clone size is not always given. Where it is, it says once, few, many or a class for expanded clones.

v_gene: TRBV12-3/TRBV12-4
abundance: -
d_gene: TRBD2
j_gene: TRBJ2-1
CDR3nt: TGTGCCAGCGGCGGGGGGACGTACAATGAGCAGTTCTTC
CDR3aa: CASGGGTYNEQFF

v_gene: TRBV7-2
abundance: many
d_gene: -
j_gene: TRBJ2-5
CDR3nt: TGTGCCAGCAGCTTACGGCGATCCCAAGAGACCCAGTACTTC
CDR3aa: CASSLRRSQETQYF

v_gene: TRBV3-1
abundance: -
d_gene: TRBD1
j_gene: TRBJ1-1
CDR3nt: TGTGCCAGCAGCCAATTCGGCAGGGGGTCCACTGAAGCTTTCTTT
CDR3aa: CASSQFGRGSTEAFF

v_gene: TRBV11-2
abundance: many
d_gene: TRBD2
j_gene: TRBJ2-3
CDR3nt: TGTGCCAGCAGCTTAGAAGGAGTACTAGCGGGGGTCACAGATACGCAGTATTTT
CDR3aa: CASSLEGVLAGVTDTQYF

v_gene: TRBV20-1
abundance: few
d_gene: TRBD1
j_gene: TRBJ2-1
CDR3nt: TGCAGTGCTAGCAGTCCGGGACAGGGCAATGAGCAGTTCTTC
CDR3aa: CSASSPGQGNEQFF

v_gene: TRBV6-1
abundance: -
d_gene: TRBD1
j_gene: TRBJ1-5
CDR3nt: TGTGCCAGCCTGACAGGGTCTTATAGCAATCAGCCCCAGCATTTT
CDR3aa: CASLTGSYSNQPQHF

v_gene: TRBV7-8
abundance: -
d_gene: -
j_gene: TRBJ2-5
CDR3nt: TGTGCCAGCAGCCTCAGGCGTCTGCTACAAGAGACCCAGTACTTC
CDR3aa: CASSLRRLLQETQYF

v_gene: TRBV7-8
abundance: few
d_gene: -
j_gene: TRBJ2-2
CDR3nt: TGTGCCAGCTGCCCCCCGCGTCAGACCGGGGAGCTGTTTTTT
CDR3aa: CASCPPRQTGELFF

v_gene: TRBV12-3/TRBV12-4
abundance: many
d_gene: -
j_gene: TRBJ2-5
CDR3nt: TGTGCCAGCAGTTTAGGTAGTGAAGAGACCCAGTACTTC
CDR3aa: CASSLGSEETQYF

v_gene: TRBV24-1
abundance: -
d_gene: TRBD1
j_gene: TRBJ1-5
CDR3nt: TGTGCCACCGGACAGGTGTTACAGCCCCAGCATTTT
CDR3aa: CATGQVLQPQHF

v_gene: TRBV7-2
abundance: many
d_gene: -
j_gene: TRBJ2-3
CDR3nt: TGTGCCAGCAGCTTGGACAGCCACATCGATACGCAGTATTTT
CDR3aa: CASSLDSHIDTQYF

v_gene: TRBV7-2
abundance: few
d_gene: -
j_gene: TRBJ2-7
CDR3nt: TGTGCCAGCAGCCCCAGAACGACAGACTACGAGCAGTACTTC
CDR3aa: CASSPRTTDYEQYF

v_gene: TRBV20-1
abundance: -
d_gene: TRBD1
j_gene: TRBJ2-2
CDR3nt: TGCAGTGCTAGAAGGGCGTGGGACAGGGAAACACTAAAGAACACCGGGGAGCTGTTTTTT
CDR3aa: CSARRAWDRETLKNTGELFF

v_gene: TRBV5-1
abundance: few
d_gene: -
j_gene: TRBJ2-6
CDR3nt: TGCGCCAGCAGCTTGGAGGGACTTGCAGGGGCCAACGTCCTGACTTTC
CDR3aa: CASSLEGLAGANVLTF

v_gene: TRBV23-1
abundance: -
d_gene: -
j_gene: TRBJ1-4
CDR3nt: TGCGCCAGCAGTCGCGGGCGACTTAATGAAAAACTGTTTTTT
CDR3aa: CASSRGRLNEKLFF

v_gene: TRBV10-3
abundance: once
d_gene: TRBD2
j_gene: TRBJ2-3
CDR3nt: TGTGCCATCAGTCGACAGCGGGGGGAGCTAGATACGCAGTATTTT
CDR3aa: CAISRQRGELDTQYF

v_gene: TRBV29-1
abundance: -
d_gene: -
j_gene: TRBJ2-1
CDR3nt: TGCAGCGTTGGGACCGGGGCTGGCGATGAGCAGTTCTTC
CDR3aa: CSVGTGAGDEQFF

v_gene: TRBV7-6
abundance: -
d_gene: -
j_gene: TRBJ1-1
CDR3nt: TGTGCCAGCAAGGGAGGAACTGAAGCTTTCTTT
CDR3aa: CASKGGTEAFF

v_gene: TRBV5-6
abundance: -
d_gene: -
j_gene: TRBJ1-2
CDR3nt: TGTGCCAGCAGCTTGGTCTCCCGGTTACCCTATGGCTACACCTTC
CDR3aa: CASSLVSRLPYGYTF

v_gene: TRBV7-9
abundance: many
d_gene: TRBD2
j_gene: TRBJ2-5
CDR3nt: TGTGCCAGCAGCACTTATGGGATCCGGCTTAGGACTAGCGGAGAGACCCAGTACTTC
CDR3aa: CASSTYGIRLRTSGETQYF

v_gene: TRBV7-6
abundance: many
d_gene: -
j_gene: TRBJ2-2
CDR3nt: TGTGCCAGCAGCCCCATGGTTCCCGGGGAGCTGTTTTTT
CDR3aa: CASSPMVPGELFF

v_gene: TRBV24-1
abundance: -
d_gene: -
j_gene: TRBJ1-3
CDR3nt: TGTGCCACCAAGATGTCTGGAAACACCATATATTTT
CDR3aa: CATKMSGNTIYF

v_gene: TRBV11-2
abundance: -
d_gene: TRBD1
j_gene: TRBJ2-1
CDR3nt: TGTGCCAGCAGCTTATGGGCCGACAGGGATGGTGAGCAGTTCTTC
CDR3aa: CASSLWADRDGEQFF

v_gene: TRBV11-2
abundance: few
d_gene: -
j_gene: TRBJ1-2
CDR3nt: TGTGCCAGCAGCCGTGGGCAGAACTATGGCTACACCTTC
CDR3aa: CASSRGQNYGYTF

v_gene: TRBV2
abundance: once
d_gene: TRBD2
j_gene: TRBJ2-2
CDR3nt: TGTGCCAGCAGTAAACTAGCGGGCACCGGGGAGCTGTTTTTT
CDR3aa: CASSKLAGTGELFF

v_gene: TRBV12-3/TRBV12-4
abundance: -
d_gene: -
j_gene: TRBJ2-5
CDR3nt: TGTGCCAGCAGTTTAAATCCAAGCCAAGAGACCCAGTACTTC
CDR3aa: CASSLNPSQETQYF

v_gene: TRBV19
abundance: -
d_gene: TRBD1
j_gene: TRBJ1-5
CDR3nt: TGTGCCAGTAGTATAGCACAGGGGAATCAGCCCCAGCATTTT
CDR3aa: CASSIAQGNQPQHF

v_gene: TRBV7-9
abundance: many
d_gene: -
j_gene: TRBJ1-1
CDR3nt: TGTGCCAGCAGCTATCAAACTAGAAAAGAAGCTTTCTTT
CDR3aa: CASSYQTRKEAFF

v_gene: TRBV2
abundance: -
d_gene: -
j_gene: TRBJ1-5
CDR3nt: TGTGCCAGCAGTGAAGTATCATACAATCAGCCCCAGCATTTT
CDR3aa: CASSEVSYNQPQHF

v_gene: TRBV7-2
abundance: many
d_gene: -
j_gene: TRBJ2-3
CDR3nt: TGTGCCAGCAGCTCACAGGGAGATACGCAGTATTTT
CDR3aa: CASSSQGDTQYF

v_gene: TRBV6-1
abundance: few
d_gene: TRBD1
j_gene: TRBJ1-1
CDR3nt: TGTGCCAGCAGTTCGCGTCGGACAGGGAGGATGAACACTGAAGCTTTCTTT
CDR3aa: CASSSRRTGRMNTEAFF

v_gene: TRBV7-9
abundance: -
d_gene: TRBD2
j_gene: TRBJ2-1
CDR3nt: TGTGCCAGCAGCCCCCTCGGGGGGTTCATGGAGCAGTTCTTC
CDR3aa: CASSPLGGFMEQFF

v_gene: TRBV20-1
abundance: few
d_gene: -
j_gene: TRBJ2-3
CDR3nt: TGCAGTGCCCGAGAGGAGGCGCCTACGCAGTATTTT
CDR3aa: CSAREEAPTQYF

v_gene: TRBV3-1
abundance: -
d_gene: -
j_gene: TRBJ2-1
CDR3nt: TGTGCCAGCAGCCATACGTCTGGGGGGCGTAATGAGCAGTTCTTC
CDR3aa: CASSHTSGGRNEQFF

v_gene: TRBV2
abundance: -
d_gene: TRBD1
j_gene: TRBJ2-2
CDR3nt: TGTGCCAGCAGTGTCCGGGCTACGGGACAGAAGGCGAACACCGGGGAGCTGTTTTTT
CDR3aa: CASSVRATGQKANTGELFF

v_gene: TRBV2
abundance: few
d_gene: -
j_gene: TRBJ1-5
CDR3nt: TGTGCCAGCAGCGGCAACAGGGCGCCCAATCAGCCCCAGCATTTT
CDR3aa: CASSGNRAPNQPQHF

v_gene: TRBV19
abundance: -
d_gene: -
j_gene: TRBJ1-1
CDR3nt: TGTGCCAGTAGACAACAGGGCACTGAAGCTTTCTTT
CDR3aa: CASRQQGTEAFF

v_gene: TRBV2
abundance: -
d_gene: TRBD1
j_gene: TRBJ2-7
CDR3nt: TGTGCCAGCAGTGACAGGACAGGACACTACGAGCAGTACTTC
CDR3aa: CASSDRTGHYEQYF

v_gene: TRBV28
abundance: few
d_gene: -
j_gene: TRBJ1-4
CDR3nt: TGTGCCAGCCTTCCAGGGATTGTGGCAACTAATGAAAAACTGTTTTTT
CDR3aa: CASLPGIVATNEKLFF

v_gene: TRBV6-6
abundance: few
d_gene: -
j_gene: TRBJ1-5
CDR3nt: TGTGCCAGCAGTTATCGGACCGCCAACAATCAGCCCCAGCATTTT
CDR3aa: CASSYRTANNQPQHF

v_gene: TRBV18
abundance: -
d_gene: -
j_gene: TRBJ1-5
CDR3nt: TGTGCCAGCTCACCCGTTGGAGGGGACAATCAGCCCCAGCATTTT
CDR3aa: CASSPVGGDNQPQHF

v_gene: TRBV4-1
abundance: few
d_gene: -
j_gene: TRBJ2-5
CDR3nt: TGCGCCAGCAGCCGAAGAAGCACAGGGCAAGAGACCCAGTACTTC
CDR3aa: CASSRRSTGQETQYF

v_gene: TRBV7-6
abundance: many
d_gene: -
j_gene: TRBJ2-7
CDR3nt: TGTGCCAGCAGCTTAGCCATTAGATACGAGCAGTACTTC
CDR3aa: CASSLAIRYEQYF

v_gene: TRBV5-1
abundance: few
d_gene: -
j_gene: TRBJ1-1
CDR3nt: TGCGCCAGTTCCGGGGCCTTGAACACTGAAGCTTTCTTT
CDR3aa: CASSGALNTEAFF

v_gene: TRBV19
abundance: few
d_gene: TRBD1
j_gene: TRBJ1-2
CDR3nt: TGTGCCAGTACACGAACAGGGGGCTATGGCTACACCTTC
CDR3aa: CASTRTGGYGYTF

v_gene: TRBV7-6
abundance: many
d_gene: -
j_gene: TRBJ1-1
CDR3nt: TGTGCCAGCAGCTTAGACGGTTTCACTGAAGCTTTCTTT
CDR3aa: CASSLDGFTEAFF

v_gene: TRBV20-1
abundance: few
d_gene: -
j_gene: TRBJ1-2
CDR3nt: TGCAGTGCTAGAGTACCTGGGGGGGGCTACACCTTC
CDR3aa: CSARVPGGGYTF

v_gene: TRBV19
abundance: -
d_gene: TRBD2
j_gene: TRBJ2-7
CDR3nt: TGTGCCAGTAGCATTTATAGCGGGAGCAACGAGCAGTACTTC
CDR3aa: CASSIYSGSNEQYF

v_gene: TRBV20-1
abundance: -
d_gene: TRBD2
j_gene: TRBJ2-1
CDR3nt: TGCAGTGCTAGAGGAGCCGGAGCGGGAGACTACAATGAGCAGTTCTTC
CDR3aa: CSARGAGAGDYNEQFF

v_gene: TRBV7-9
abundance: many
d_gene: TRBD1
j_gene: TRBJ2-5
CDR3nt: TGTGCCAGCAGCCATACCGGGACAGCCCAAGAGACCCAGTACTTC
CDR3aa: CASSHTGTAQETQYF